The rows below give T cell receptor beta chains drawn from one sample of a study of CD8+CD57+ T cells in acquired aplastic anemia. TCRdb re-analysed the reads in MiXCR, keeping a single row per CDR3 protein. The table has 200,000 to 250,000 distinct CDR3 sequences, 65% seen once; the top ten hold roughly 53%. Sequenced sample: sorted CD4+, CD8+, or CD8+CD57+ T cells (not recorded which) from PBMCs. Receptor source: a human donor with aplastic anemia. Each CDR3 is given with its conserved first and last residue. The order of the fields is J gene, V gene, D gene, clone size, CDR3 protein, CDR3 DNA. The D gene is left open where the match is weak. Only part of the rows carry a size: once, few, many, or a class if the clone is expanded.

>TRBJ2-1|TRBV7-3|NA|NA
CASSFGGRGRNEQFF
TGTGCCAGCAGCTTTGGAGGTAGGGGACGCAATGAGCAGTTCTTC
>TRBJ2-7|TRBV10-3|NA|many
CAIIASAFSVEQYF
TGTGCCATCATCGCTAGCGCATTTTCTGTCGAGCAGTACTTC
>TRBJ2-3|TRBV11-3|NA|NA
CASSPDDSTDTQYF
TGTGCCAGCAGCCCAGACGATAGCACAGATACGCAGTATTTT
>TRBJ1-6|TRBV15|NA|NA
CATSRDHFALHF
TGTGCCACCAGCAGAGATCATTTTGCCCTCCACTTT
>TRBJ1-6|TRBV20-1|TRBD1|once
CSARTGVTGSSPLHF
TGCAGTGCAAGGACAGGGGTAACGGGTAGTTCACCCCTCCACTTT
>TRBJ2-7|TRBV2|TRBD2|NA
CASGLAGGLGEQYF
TGTGCCAGCGGACTAGCGGGAGGGCTCGGCGAGCAGTACTTC
>TRBJ1-1|TRBV9|NA|NA
CASSVAGGVGTEAFF
TGTGCCAGCAGCGTTGCAGGAGGGGTGGGCACTGAAGCTTTCTTT
>TRBJ2-5|TRBV20-1|NA|medium-sized
CSALTPPRGDQYF
TGCAGTGCTCTAACTCCTCCGAGGGGGGACCAGTACTTC
>TRBJ1-2|TRBV29-1|NA|NA
CSVDKGKGVYGYTF
TGCAGCGTTGATAAAGGGAAAGGGGTCTATGGCTACACCTTC
>TRBJ1-2|TRBV19|NA|NA
CAWSESYREASSYGYTF
TGTGCCTGGAGCGAAAGCTACAGGGAAGCGAGTAGCTATGGCTACACCTTC
>TRBJ2-7|TRBV7-6|NA|NA
CASSLFGGADEQYF
TGTGCCAGCAGCTTATTTGGGGGCGCAGACGAGCAGTACTTC
>TRBJ2-1|TRBV10-1|NA|few
CASSRGSAEQFF
TGCGCCAGCAGCCGTGGGTCGGCTGAGCAGTTCTTC
>TRBJ2-5|TRBV2|TRBD2|NA
CASKETSGGETQYF
TGTGCCAGCAAGGAGACTAGCGGGGGAGAGACCCAGTACTTC
>TRBJ1-3|TRBV15|NA|NA
CATSDRMLGNTIYF
TGTGCCACCTCAGACAGAATGCTTGGAAACACCATATATTTT
>TRBJ1-2|TRBV14|NA|NA
CASSPAGNYGYTF
TGTGCCAGCAGCCCTGCGGGGAACTATGGCTACACCTTC
>TRBJ1-1|TRBV6-6|NA|many
CASTGAETEAFF
TGTGCCAGCACCGGGGCTGAAACTGAAGCTTTCTTT
>TRBJ2-3|TRBV6-6|TRBD1|NA
CASSPYRQGADTDTQYF
TGTGCCAGCAGCCCCTATCGACAGGGGGCCGACACAGATACGCAGTATTTT
>TRBJ1-4|TRBV12-3/TRBV12-4|NA|NA
CASSLRAATNEKLFF
TGTGCCAGCAGTTTGAGGGCAGCAACTAATGAAAAACTGTTTTTT
>TRBJ2-7|TRBV19|TRBD1|NA
CASNGDSNYEQYF
TGTGCCAGTAATGGGGACAGTAACTACGAGCAGTACTTC
>TRBJ2-7|TRBV20-1|NA|many
CSALAGTASSYEQYF
TGCAGTGCCCTGGCCGGGACGGCGAGCTCCTACGAGCAGTACTTC
>TRBJ2-7|TRBV14|NA|NA
CASSFGVAEQYF
TGTGCCAGCAGTTTTGGGGTAGCCGAGCAGTACTTC
>TRBJ2-7|TRBV20-1|NA|NA
CSASVGGYEQYF
TGCAGTGCTAGCGTCGGTGGCTACGAGCAGTACTTC
>TRBJ2-1|TRBV15|NA|NA
CATSSPPPKTYNEQFF
TGTGCCACCAGCAGTCCGCCGCCCAAGACTTACAATGAGCAGTTCTTC
>TRBJ1-4|TRBV25-1|NA|many
CASSERPGLNEKLFF
TGTGCCAGCAGTGAACGTCCAGGCCTAAATGAAAAACTGTTTTTT
>TRBJ2-5|TRBV20-1|TRBD1|few
CSASEDRGQETQYF
TGCAGTGCTTCTGAAGACAGGGGCCAAGAGACCCAGTACTTC
>TRBJ2-1|TRBV5-1|TRBD2|NA
CASSLGPGLEQFF
TGCGCCAGCAGCTTGGGACCGGGACTAGAGCAGTTCTTC
>TRBJ2-1|TRBV19|TRBD2|NA
CASSRVAGGPRGNEQFF
TGTGCCAGTAGTAGGGTAGCGGGGGGGCCTCGGGGCAATGAGCAGTTCTTC
>TRBJ2-1|TRBV7-2|NA|NA
CASSYNHNEQFF
TGTGCCAGCAGCTACAACCACAATGAGCAGTTCTTC
>TRBJ2-3|TRBV2|NA|NA
CASSDLTDTQYF
TGTGCCAGCAGTGACTTAACAGATACGCAGTATTTT
>TRBJ2-2|TRBV10-3|TRBD1|NA
CAITQQQGPQSGELFF
TGTGCCATCACTCAACAACAGGGGCCGCAGAGCGGGGAGCTGTTTTTT
>TRBJ2-1|TRBV29-1|TRBD1|NA
CSVEGGQGANNEQFF
TGCAGCGTTGAAGGAGGGCAGGGGGCCAACAATGAGCAGTTCTTC
>TRBJ2-7|TRBV15|NA|few
CATSSRLVGEQYF
TGTGCCACCAGCAGCCGACTAGTAGGTGAGCAGTACTTC
>TRBJ2-1|TRBV7-8|NA|NA
CASSLMPGHSYNEQFF
TGTGCCAGCAGTTTAATGCCGGGACATTCCTACAATGAGCAGTTCTTC
>TRBJ1-6|TRBV6-5|NA|NA
CASSHGGQFYNSPLHF
TGTGCCAGCAGTCACGGAGGACAGTTTTATAATTCACCCCTCCACTTT
>TRBJ2-7|TRBV20-1|TRBD1|few
CSAQGQGHEQYF
TGCAGTGCTCAGGGACAGGGCCACGAGCAGTACTTC
>TRBJ2-7|TRBV5-1|TRBD1|once
CASRLAPDRDYEQYF
TGCGCCAGCAGATTGGCCCCGGACAGGGACTACGAGCAGTACTTC
>TRBJ2-1|TRBV9|NA|few
CASSAYAGDEQFF
TGTGCCAGCAGCGCCTATGCAGGGGATGAGCAGTTCTTC
>TRBJ2-2|TRBV19|NA|NA
CASSGQTVANTGELFF
TGTGCCAGTAGTGGACAGACAGTCGCGAACACCGGGGAGCTGTTTTTT
>TRBJ2-7|TRBV20-1|TRBD1|NA
CSAEPTGSYEQYF
TGCAGTGCTGAACCGACAGGGTCCTACGAGCAGTACTTC
>TRBJ2-3|TRBV20-1|NA|NA
CSARGAAGRTDTQYF
TGCAGTGCTAGAGGCGCGGCGGGACGCACAGATACGCAGTATTTT
>TRBJ2-7|TRBV7-2|NA|many
CASSLDYGQGTYEQYF
TGTGCCAGCAGCTTAGATTACGGGCAGGGGACCTACGAGCAGTACTTC
>TRBJ1-4|TRBV2|TRBD1|NA
CASNSGTGEEKLFF
TGTGCCAGCAATTCCGGGACAGGGGAGGAAAAACTGTTTTTT
>TRBJ2-2|TRBV10-1|NA|NA
CASSESVGGELFF
TGCGCCAGCAGTGAGTCGGTGGGCGGGGAGCTGTTTTTT